This T cell receptor beta chain was retrieved from a study of T-cell reconstitution after alpha-beta-depleted transplantation in children. Researchers prepared the TCRbeta library using unique molecular identifiers, the study reports. TCRdb analysed the PCR reads with MiXCR anew, one entry per CDR3 protein. The top ten hold 10% of the sample, which has 250,000 to 350,000 distinct CDR3 sequences, 9.9% seen once. V lost 6 bases to trimming and J lost 5 bases, with 17 bases between them. Germline V CDR1 and CDR2: SGHTA, FQGNSA. The CDR3 has 15 amino acids. This clonotype was counted between two and nine times.

The sample in question was PBMCs from the stem cell graft donor, obtained from the stem cell graft. The sequence derives from a human donor who donated a stem cell graft to a child with SCID. V usage is TRBV7-2 and J usage is TRBJ1-5, with D possibly matching TRBD1 (6 bases). The CDR3 reads CASSSYIRQDQPQHF. The CDR3 DNA is TGTGCCAGCAGTTCATATATTAGACAGGATCAGCCCCAGCATTTT.